This T cell receptor (beta chain) was sequenced in a study of blood T cell repertoires in COVID-19. Background on the study: From the United States, Italy and Spain came samples of acute and convalescent COVID-19.

The germline CDR1 and CDR2 sequences are KGHSH and LQKENI. The V segment lost 4 bases and the J segment 1 base; nucleotides outside the gene matches: 5. CDR3 length: 16 residues. Assay used: immunoSEQ multiplex PCR; TCRdb lists only in-frame clones, some missing. This table holds around 220,000 clones, roughly 80% found once. The sequence came from a woman over 75 with acute or convalescent COVID-19. V usage is TRBV18 and J usage is TRBJ2-3, with TRBD2 matching 10 bases. Material: peripheral blood. CDR3 amino acids: CASSRSGRGGTDTQYF. The CDR3 DNA reads TGTGCCAGCTCACGCAGCGGGAGGGGAGGCACAGATACGCAGTATTTT.